The 22 T cell receptor beta chains below come from one sample, sequenced in a study of cytotoxic CD8 clonotypes in ibrutinib-treated CLL. Sequencing used immunoSEQ multiplex PCR; TCRdb keeps in-frame clones, though not all of them. The table shows approximately 350,000 clones, with roughly 70% occurring only once. The sequencing used PBMCs, collected after 36 months of ibrutinib treatment. The receptors originated from a human donor with chronic lymphocytic leukemia.

The rearrangement links TRBV5-1 to TRBJ2-7; the match to TRBD2 covers 7 bases. This CDR3 is 15 amino acids long. The junction had 6 bases not matched to a gene; V was cut back by 0 bases and J by 3 bases. The germline CDR1 and CDR2 sequences are SGHRS and YFSETQ. The DNA for the CDR3 is TGCGCCAGCAGCTTGGCCGGGGGGTATCTCTACGAGCAGTACTTC. As protein: CASSLAGGYLYEQYF.

The sample holds a few counts of this clone. V and J are TRBV7-2 and TRBJ2-7; D is unclear. The V gene lost 5 bases and the J gene lost 5 bases, with 13 bases spanning the gap. Germline CDR1 reads SGHTA; CDR2 reads FQGNSA. The CDR3 contains 13 residues. CDR3 coding DNA: TGTGCCAGCAGCATCGGACGAGCGAACGAGCAGTACTTC. Protein: CASSIGRANEQYF.

J is TRBJ2-7 and V is TRBV25-1; 8 bases match TRBD2. V gave up 0 bases and J gave up 7 bases; unmatched junction bases: 5. The CDR3 is 14 amino acids. Germline CDR1 reads MGHDK; CDR2 reads SYGVNS. The CDR3, as DNA: TGTGCCAGCAGTGAATATTTAGCGGGAAGAGAGCAGTACTTC. This translates into CASSEYLAGREQYF.

The chain is built from TRBV9 and TRBJ2-7; TRBD1 agrees at 7 bases. This CDR3 comprises 13 residues. CDR1 is SGDLS and CDR2 is YYNGEE in the germline V gene. V shed 4 bases and J 6 bases; nucleotides not matched to a gene: 7. CDR3 loop: CASSPSGGREQYF. The CDR3 region has the DNA TGTGCCAGCAGCCCTTCAGGGGGTCGCGAGCAGTACTTC.

The genes are TRBV10-3 and TRBJ1-6, with D unclear. Trimming stripped 0 bases from V and 2 bases from J, with 8 bases between. The CDR3 sequence is 16 residues long. Germline values: CDR1 ENHRY, CDR2 SYGVKD. The DNA for the CDR3 is TGTGCCATCAGTGAGTCCCGACAAACCTATAATTCACCCCTCCACTTT. This gives the protein CAISESRQTYNSPLHF.

V usage is TRBV10-3 and J usage is TRBJ2-5, with D possibly called TRBD1 or TRBD2 (6 bases each). The CDR3 has 14 amino acids. Looked up from germline, CDR1 is ENHRY and CDR2 is SYGVKD. V was shortened by 4 bases and J by 4 bases, with 13 bases between the two germline ends. CDR3 residues: CAISASGGGETQYF. In DNA, the CDR3 is TGTGCCATCAGTGCGAGTGGAGGGGGAGAGACCCAGTACTTC.

The chain links TRBV27 to TRBJ2-5; 8 positions match TRBD2. With V trimmed by 3 bases and J by 2 bases, 23 bases remained unmatched. CDR3 length equals 21 residues. Germline CDR1 is MNHEY and CDR2 is SMNVEV (reference sequence). The CDR3 here is CASSLYFGVGSGEYIQETQYF. Written as DNA, the CDR3 is TGTGCCAGCAGTTTGTACTTCGGAGTAGGTAGCGGGGAATATATACAAGAGACCCAGTACTTC.

This clone was recorded a few times. This sequence joins TRBV5-1 and TRBJ2-5, with D hard to call. The CDR3 sequence is 17 residues long. Germline loops: CDR1 SGHRS, CDR2 YFSETQ. Trimming took 2 bases from V and 3 from J, leaving 20 bases between them. CDR3 loop: CASSFTYAAAGEETQYF. The CDR3 DNA reads TGCGCCAGCAGCTTTACGTACGCGGCAGCTGGAGAAGAGACCCAGTACTTC.

The chain is built from TRBV7-2 and TRBJ2-2; D uncertain. V lost 3 bases to trimming and J lost 6 bases, with 8 bases between them. The CDR3 loop spans 13 amino acids. The germline V gene has CDR1 SGHTA and CDR2 FQGNSA. The CDR3 DNA sequence: TGTGCCAGCAGCTTTGGATATTCCGGGGAGCTGTTTTTT. This gives the protein CASSFGYSGELFF.

The CDR3 protein is CASRDTGRPNYGYTF. In DNA, the CDR3 is TGTGCCAGCAGAGACACAGGGCGTCCTAACTATGGCTACACCTTC. This chain connects TRBV6-5 to TRBJ1-2; a possible D gene is TRBD1 (6 bases). Trimming stripped 6 bases from V and 0 bases from J, with 14 bases between. The CDR3 contains 15 residues. Germline V gives CDR1 MNHEY, CDR2 SVGAGI.

The chain links TRBV29-1 to TRBJ2-5, with 12 bases fitting TRBD2. The V segment lost 6 bases and the J segment 4 bases; nucleotides outside the gene matches: 6. The CDR3 covers 14 residues. CDR1 is SQVTM, CDR2 ANQGSEA, per germline. The DNA of the CDR3 is TGCAGCGTGCTGACTAGCGGGAGCGGAGAGACCCAGTACTTC. Its translation is CSVLTSGSGETQYF.

The V call is TRBV4-3, the J call TRBJ1-2; D unclear. Germline CDR1 reads LGHNA; CDR2 reads YSLEER. The CDR3 runs to 15 residues. V was trimmed by 1 base and J by 0 bases, leaving 9 bases between them. Here the CDR3 DNA reads TGCGCCAGCAGCCAAGGGCGGGCAACTAACTATGGCTACACCTTC. It encodes CASSQGRATNYGYTF.

The V and J genes are TRBV5-1 and TRBJ2-5; D not resolved. Germline values: CDR1 SGHRS, CDR2 YFSETQ. Trimming stripped 0 bases from V and 1 base from J, with 4 bases between. The CDR3 has 13 amino acids. CDR3 nucleotide sequence: TGCGCCAGCAGCTTGGCGATCCAAGAGACCCAGTACTTC. Its translation: CASSLAIQETQYF.

This rearrangement joins TRBV5-8 to TRBJ2-1; no definite D call. This CDR3 has 12 residues. Trimming pared 7 bases from V and 9 bases from J, leaving 14 bases between. In germline, CDR1 is SGHTS, CDR2 YDEGEE. The CDR3 reads CASASERPEQFF. DNA for the CDR3: TGTGCCAGCGCGTCTGAAAGGCCTGAGCAGTTCTTC.

The genes are TRBV7-8 and TRBJ2-3; TRBD1 aligns across 8 bases. CDR3 length: 15 amino acids. V lost 4 bases and J lost 6; bases outside the gene matches: 9. CDR1 and CDR2 from the germline V gene are SGHVS and FQNEAQ. The CDR3 DNA reads TGTGCCAGCAGCTCCGGAGGCAGGGGGCCCGATACGCAGTATTTT. This sequence encodes CASSSGGRGPDTQYF.

This chain joins TRBV28 and TRBJ2-1; D ambiguous. Per the germline V gene, CDR1 is MDHEN and CDR2 is SYDVKM. V was clipped by 6 bases and J by 10 bases, with 16 bases between them. CDR3 length: 13 residues. DNA of the CDR3: TGTGCCAGCAGAAAAAAAAGGAGTCTAGAGCAGTTCTTC. Its translation is CASRKKRSLEQFF. Full variable domain (missing parts from reference TRBV28 and TRBJ2-1): DVKVTQSSRYLVKRTGEKVFLECVQDMDHENMFWYRQDPGLGLRLIYFSYDVKMKEKGDIPEGYSVSREKKERFSLILESASTNQTSMYLCASRKKRSLEQFFGPGTRLTVL.

Only a few counts were recorded for this clone. The DNA of the CDR3 is TGTGCCAGCAGCTTAGTTCGGACAGGGGAATATTGGAATCAGCCCCAGCATTTT. This codes for CASSLVRTGEYWNQPQHF. The genes are TRBV7-9 and TRBJ1-5, with 9 bases identical to TRBD1. V gave up 1 base and J gave up 4 bases; unmatched junction bases: 11. Germline assignment: CDR1 SEHNR and CDR2 FQNEAQ (reference sequence). The CDR3 has 18 residues.

A remark on this clone: One end of the junction does not line up with germline, which may come from a read error. The chain links TRBV29-1 to TRBJ2-5; TRBD2 might be the D (5 bases). CDR3 length: 12 amino acids. CDR1 and CDR2 from the germline V gene are SQVTM and ANQGSEA. This CDR3 reads CSVEPAAHPQHF. The CDR3 DNA follows: TGCAGCGTTGAACCAGCGGCCCATCCCCAACACTTC.

The genes are TRBV7-9 and TRBJ2-3; D is unclear. The CDR3 contains 14 residues. CDR1 and CDR2 (germline): SEHNR, FQNEAQ (reference sequence). V shed 3 bases and J shed 1 base, with 8 bases lying between them. The CDR3 spells CASSFILGTDTQYF. In DNA, the CDR3 is TGTGCCAGCAGCTTTATTCTGGGCACAGATACGCAGTATTTT.

The rearrangement links TRBV4-1 to TRBJ2-1; D may correspond to TRBD1 or TRBD2 (5 bases each). Germline loops: CDR1 MGHRA, CDR2 YSYEKL. The CDR3 extends over 14 amino acids. Trimming took off 3 bases at V and 8 bases at J, with 14 bases between the two ends. The CDR3 loop is CASSQGMGTYEQFF. DNA for the CDR3: TGCGCCAGCAGCCAGGGTATGGGGACCTATGAGCAGTTCTTC.

The gene calls are TRBV5-6 and TRBJ2-7; 7 positions agree with TRBD1. Germline V gene sequence: CDR1 SGHDT, CDR2 YYEEEE. This CDR3 comprises 15 residues. The trim removed 5 bases at V and 3 bases at J, leaving 11 bases unmatched. The CDR3 is CASRLRDRDDYEQYF. The CDR3 nucleotides are TGTGCCAGCAGACTCCGGGACAGAGACGACTACGAGCAGTACTTC.

This clone showed up just a few times. The V and J genes are TRBV7-6 and TRBJ2-1; 10 bases map to TRBD1. V lost 5 bases and J lost 4; bases outside the gene matches: 11. Germline-derived CDR1 and CDR2 are SGHVS and FNYEAQ. The CDR3 covers 17 residues. CDR3 sequence reads: CASSTLPGTGVYNEQFF. The DNA of the CDR3 is TGTGCCAGCAGCACACTTCCCGGGACAGGGGTTTACAATGAGCAGTTCTTC.